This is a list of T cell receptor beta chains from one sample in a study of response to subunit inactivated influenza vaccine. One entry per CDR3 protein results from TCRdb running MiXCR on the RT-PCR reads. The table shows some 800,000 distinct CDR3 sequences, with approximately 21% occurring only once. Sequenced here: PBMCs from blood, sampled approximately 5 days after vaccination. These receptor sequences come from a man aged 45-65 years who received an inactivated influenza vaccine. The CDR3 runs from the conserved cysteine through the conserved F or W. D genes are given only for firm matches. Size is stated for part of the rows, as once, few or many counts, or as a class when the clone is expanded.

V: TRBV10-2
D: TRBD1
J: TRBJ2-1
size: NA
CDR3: CASSQRDRGYNEQFF
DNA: TGCGCCAGCAGTCAGCGGGACAGGGGTTACAATGAGCAGTTCTTC

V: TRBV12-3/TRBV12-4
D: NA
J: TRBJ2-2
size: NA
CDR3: CASSFTYRAPNTGELFF
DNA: TGTGCCAGCAGTTTTACATACAGGGCCCCGAACACCGGGGAGCTGTTTTTT

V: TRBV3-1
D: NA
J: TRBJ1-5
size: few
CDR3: CASSQAIKNQPQHF
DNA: TGTGCCAGCAGCCAAGCCATAAAGAATCAGCCCCAGCATTTT

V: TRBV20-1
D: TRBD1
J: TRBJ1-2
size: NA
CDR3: CSATGQGGYTF
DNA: TGCAGTGCCACCGGACAGGGAGGCTACACCTTC

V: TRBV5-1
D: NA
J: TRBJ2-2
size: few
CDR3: CASSVRDANTGELFF
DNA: TGCGCCAGCAGCGTCAGGGATGCGAACACCGGGGAGCTGTTTTTT

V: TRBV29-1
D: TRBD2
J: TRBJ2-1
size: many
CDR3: CSTLAGTSSYNEQFF
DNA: TGCAGCACTTTAGCGGGGACGAGCTCCTACAATGAGCAGTTCTTC

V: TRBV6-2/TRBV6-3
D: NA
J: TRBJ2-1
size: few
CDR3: CASSSDSFYSYNEQFF
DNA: TGTGCCAGCAGTTCGGACAGTTTTTACTCCTACAATGAGCAGTTCTTC

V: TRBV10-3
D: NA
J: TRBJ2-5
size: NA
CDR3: CAISVDQETQYF
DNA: TGTGCCATCAGTGTGGACCAAGAGACCCAGTACTTC

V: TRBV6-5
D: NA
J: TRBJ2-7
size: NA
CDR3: CASSYLGAGNYEQYF
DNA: TGTGCCAGCAGTTACCTCGGGGCAGGAAACTACGAGCAGTACTTC

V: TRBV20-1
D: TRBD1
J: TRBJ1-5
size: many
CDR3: CSAFSGTGGQPQHF
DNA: TGCAGTGCTTTCTCCGGGACAGGGGGCCAGCCCCAGCATTTT

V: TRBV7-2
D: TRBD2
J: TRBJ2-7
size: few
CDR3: CASSLGGTSVQYF
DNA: TGTGCCAGCAGCTTAGGGGGGACTAGCGTCCAGTACTTC

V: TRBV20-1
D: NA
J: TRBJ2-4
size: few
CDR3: CSAAGRPGLDIQYF
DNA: TGCAGTGCTGCGGGCCGCCCGGGGTTAGACATTCAGTACTTC

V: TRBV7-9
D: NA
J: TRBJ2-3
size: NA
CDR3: CASSFSGETDTQYF
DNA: TGTGCCAGCAGTTTTAGCGGTGAAACAGATACGCAGTATTTT

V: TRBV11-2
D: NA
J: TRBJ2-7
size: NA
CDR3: CASSLGTLNAYEQYF
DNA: TGTGCCAGCAGCTTAGGGACTTTAAATGCCTACGAGCAGTACTTC

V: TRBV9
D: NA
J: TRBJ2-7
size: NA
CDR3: CASSGSAGQTYEQYF
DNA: TGTGCCAGCAGCGGATCAGCGGGACAAACCTACGAGCAGTACTTC

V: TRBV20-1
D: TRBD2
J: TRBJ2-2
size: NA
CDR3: CSAERGGVGPGELFF
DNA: TGCAGTGCCGAGAGGGGAGGGGTAGGACCGGGGGAGCTGTTTTTT

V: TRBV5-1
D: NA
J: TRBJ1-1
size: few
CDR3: CASSLMGVANTEAFF
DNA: TGCGCCAGCAGCTTGATGGGGGTGGCGAACACTGAAGCTTTCTTT

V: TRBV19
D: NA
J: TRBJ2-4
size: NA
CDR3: CASSRPIENIQYF
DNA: TGTGCCAGTAGTAGACCGATCGAAAACATTCAGTACTTC

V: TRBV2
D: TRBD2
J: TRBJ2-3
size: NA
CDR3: CASSETRTSATKHF
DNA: TGTGCCAGCAGTGAAACCAGGACTAGCGCGACCAAGCATTTT

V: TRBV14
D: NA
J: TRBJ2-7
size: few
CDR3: CASSQDLEGPAYEQYF
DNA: TGTGCCAGCAGCCAAGATCTTGAGGGTCCAGCCTACGAGCAGTACTTC

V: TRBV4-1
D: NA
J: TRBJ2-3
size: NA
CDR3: CASSHEGRPSTDTQYF
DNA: TGCGCCAGCAGCCACGAGGGACGGCCTAGCACAGATACGCAGTATTTT

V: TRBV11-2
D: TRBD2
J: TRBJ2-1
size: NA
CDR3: CASSYRPGTSRHEQFF
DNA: TGTGCCAGCAGTTATCGCCCCGGGACTAGCAGGCATGAGCAGTTCTTC

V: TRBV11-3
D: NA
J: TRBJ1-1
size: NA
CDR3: CASSFRGGSTEAFF
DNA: TGTGCCAGCAGCTTCCGGGGAGGGAGCACTGAAGCTTTCTTT

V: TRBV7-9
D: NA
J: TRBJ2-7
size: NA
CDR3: CASSPNPPSDYEQYF
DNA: TGTGCCAGCAGCCCAAACCCCCCTAGCGACTACGAGCAGTACTTC

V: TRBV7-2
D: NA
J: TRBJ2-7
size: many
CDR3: CASSANPSYEQYF
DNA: TGTGCCAGCAGCGCGAACCCCTCCTACGAGCAGTACTTC

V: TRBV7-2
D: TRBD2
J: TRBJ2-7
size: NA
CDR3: CASSLKIAGYSEQYF
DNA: TGTGCCAGCAGCTTAAAGATAGCGGGTTACAGTGAGCAGTACTTC

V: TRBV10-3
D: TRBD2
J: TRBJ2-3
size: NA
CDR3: CAISEGRGLAGVGDTQYF
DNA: TGTGCCATCAGTGAGGGCCGGGGACTAGCGGGGGTTGGAGATACGCAGTATTTT

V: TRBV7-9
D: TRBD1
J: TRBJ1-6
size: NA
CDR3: CASSSDRAPYNSPLHF
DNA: TGTGCCAGCAGCTCGGACAGGGCTCCCTATAATTCACCCCTCCACTTT

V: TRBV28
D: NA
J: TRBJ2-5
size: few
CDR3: CASTTSRTLPETQYF
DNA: TGTGCCAGCACTACTTCCAGGACTCTACCGGAGACCCAGTACTTC

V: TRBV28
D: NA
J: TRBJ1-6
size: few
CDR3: CASSLPRGPLHF
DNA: TGTGCCAGCAGTTTGCCGAGGGGGCCCCTCCACTTT

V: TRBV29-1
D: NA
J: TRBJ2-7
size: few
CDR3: CSVGRGVVYEQHF
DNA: TGCAGCGTTGGTCGGGGAGTCGTCTACGAGCAGCACTTC

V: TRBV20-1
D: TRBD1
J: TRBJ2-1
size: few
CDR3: CSAPRDRGLLAQFF
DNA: TGCAGTGCTCCTCGGGACAGGGGGCTCCTAGCGCAGTTCTTC

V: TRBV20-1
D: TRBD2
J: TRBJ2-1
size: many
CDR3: CSANRAGALNEQFF
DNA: TGCAGTGCTAATAGAGCGGGGGCGCTCAATGAGCAGTTCTTC

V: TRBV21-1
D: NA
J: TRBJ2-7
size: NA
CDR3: CASSKGRLAGAYYEQYF
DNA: TGTGCCAGCAGCAAAGGGAGGCTAGCGGGAGCCTACTACGAGCAGTACTTC

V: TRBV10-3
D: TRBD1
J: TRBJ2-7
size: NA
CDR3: CAISDSGTGGAEQYF
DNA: TGTGCCATCAGTGATTCCGGGACAGGGGGCGCCGAGCAGTACTTC

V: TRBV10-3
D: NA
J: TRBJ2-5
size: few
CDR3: CAISDGGRYQETQYF
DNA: TGTGCCATCAGTGACGGGGGGCGGTACCAAGAGACCCAGTACTTC

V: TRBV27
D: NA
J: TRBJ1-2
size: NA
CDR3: CASSLGQATYGYTF
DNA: TGTGCCAGCAGTTTGGGGCAGGCCACCTATGGCTACACCTTC

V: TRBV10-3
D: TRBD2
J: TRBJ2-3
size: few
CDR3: CATMGTTTSTDTQYF
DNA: TGTGCAACCATGGGGACTACCACTAGCACAGATACGCAGTATTTT

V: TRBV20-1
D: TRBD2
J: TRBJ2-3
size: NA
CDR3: CSASLAAPGDTQYF
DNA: TGCAGTGCTTCTCTAGCGGCCCCAGGAGATACGCAGTATTTT

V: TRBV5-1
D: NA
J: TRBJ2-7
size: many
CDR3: CASRTAPGHRVDEQYF
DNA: TGCGCCAGCAGAACTGCTCCGGGACACCGAGTAGACGAGCAGTACTTC

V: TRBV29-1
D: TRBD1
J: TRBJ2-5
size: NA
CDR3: CSVEVYRGPGETQYF
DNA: TGCAGCGTTGAAGTGTACAGGGGGCCGGGAGAGACCCAGTACTTC

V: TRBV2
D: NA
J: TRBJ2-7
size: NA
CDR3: CASSEALREQYF
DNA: TGTGCCAGCAGTGAAGCGCTTCGCGAGCAGTACTTC

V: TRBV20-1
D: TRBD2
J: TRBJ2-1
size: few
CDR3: CSAKTSGGIGEQFF
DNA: TGCAGTGCTAAGACTAGCGGGGGGATAGGCGAGCAGTTCTTC

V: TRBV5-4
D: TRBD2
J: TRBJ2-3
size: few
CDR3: CASSFIAGDTDTQYF
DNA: TGTGCCAGCAGCTTCATCGCGGGAGACACAGATACGCAGTATTTT

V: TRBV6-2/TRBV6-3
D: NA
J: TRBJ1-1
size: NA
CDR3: CASSYSPGTEAFF
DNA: TGTGCCAGCAGTTACTCGCCGGGGACTGAAGCTTTCTTT

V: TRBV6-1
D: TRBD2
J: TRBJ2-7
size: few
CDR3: CASSTPGLAREQYF
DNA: TGTGCCAGCAGTACGCCCGGACTAGCGAGGGAGCAGTACTTC

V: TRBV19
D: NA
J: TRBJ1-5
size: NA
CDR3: CASFGTGNQPQHF
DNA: TGTGCCAGCTTTGGGACGGGCAATCAGCCCCAGCATTTT